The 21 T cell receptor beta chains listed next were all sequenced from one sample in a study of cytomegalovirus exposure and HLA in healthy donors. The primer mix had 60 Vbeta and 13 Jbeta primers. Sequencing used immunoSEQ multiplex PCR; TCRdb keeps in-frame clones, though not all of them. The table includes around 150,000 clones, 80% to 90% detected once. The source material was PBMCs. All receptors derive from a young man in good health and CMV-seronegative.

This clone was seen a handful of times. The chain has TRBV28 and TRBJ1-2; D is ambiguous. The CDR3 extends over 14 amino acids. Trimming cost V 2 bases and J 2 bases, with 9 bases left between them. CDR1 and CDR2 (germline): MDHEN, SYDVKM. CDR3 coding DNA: TGTGCCAGCAGTTTAGAGAGCCAAAACTATGGCTACACCTTC. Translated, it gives CASSLESQNYGYTF.

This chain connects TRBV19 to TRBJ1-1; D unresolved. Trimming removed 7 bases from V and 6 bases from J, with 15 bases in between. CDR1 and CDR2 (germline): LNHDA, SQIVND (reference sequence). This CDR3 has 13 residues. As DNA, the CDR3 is TGTGCCAGTACGGGATCCGTGGTGTCTGAAGCTTTCTTT. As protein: CASTGSVVSEAFF.

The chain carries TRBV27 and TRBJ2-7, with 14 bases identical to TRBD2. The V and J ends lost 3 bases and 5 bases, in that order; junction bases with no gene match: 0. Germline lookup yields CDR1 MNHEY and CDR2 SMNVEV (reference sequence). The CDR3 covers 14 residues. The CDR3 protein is CASSLGLAGDEQYF. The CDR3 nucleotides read TGTGCCAGCAGTTTGGGACTAGCGGGAGACGAGCAGTACTTC.

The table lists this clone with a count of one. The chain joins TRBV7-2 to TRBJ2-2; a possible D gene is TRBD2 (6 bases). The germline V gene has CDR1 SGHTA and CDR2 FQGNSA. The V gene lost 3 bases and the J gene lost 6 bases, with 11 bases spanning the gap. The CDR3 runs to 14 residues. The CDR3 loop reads CASSLREGSGELFF. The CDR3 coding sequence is TGTGCCAGCAGCTTGCGGGAAGGGTCCGGGGAGCTGTTTTTT.

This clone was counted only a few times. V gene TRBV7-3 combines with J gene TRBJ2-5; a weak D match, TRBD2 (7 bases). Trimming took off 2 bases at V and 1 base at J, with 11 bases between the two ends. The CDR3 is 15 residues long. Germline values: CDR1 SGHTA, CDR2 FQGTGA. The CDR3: CASSLGGGPQETQYF. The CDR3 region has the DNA TGTGCCAGCAGCTTAGGGGGGGGGCCCCAAGAGACCCAGTACTTC.

CDR3 loop: CASSPTGVKETQYF. CDR3 sequence (DNA): TGTGCCAGCAGCCCGACAGGGGTTAAAGAGACCCAGTACTTC. The V and J genes are TRBV7-8 and TRBJ2-5, with TRBD1 matching 8 bases. Germline-derived CDR1 and CDR2 are SGHVS and FQNEAQ. This CDR3 region has 14 residues. V lost 5 bases, J lost 3 bases, and 5 bases stayed unmatched.

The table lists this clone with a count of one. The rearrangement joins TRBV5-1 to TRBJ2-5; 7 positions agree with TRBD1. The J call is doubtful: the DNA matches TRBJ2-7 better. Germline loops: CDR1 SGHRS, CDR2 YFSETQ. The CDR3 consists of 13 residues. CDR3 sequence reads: CASSTDRVREQYF. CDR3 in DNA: TGCGCCAGCAGCACCGACAGGGTCCGCGAGCAGTACTTC.

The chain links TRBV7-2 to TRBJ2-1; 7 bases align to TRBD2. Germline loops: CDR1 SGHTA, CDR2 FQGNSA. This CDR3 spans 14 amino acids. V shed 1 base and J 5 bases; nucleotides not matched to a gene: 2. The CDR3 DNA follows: TGTGCCAGCAGCTTAGGAGCGGGGAACAATGAGCAGTTCTTC. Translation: CASSLGAGNNEQFF. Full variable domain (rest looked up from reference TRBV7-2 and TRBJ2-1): GAGVSQSPSNKVTEKGKDVELRCDPISGHTALYWYRQSLGQGLEFLIYFQGNSAPDKSGLPSDRFSAERTGGSVSTLTIQRTQQEDSAVYLCASSLGAGNNEQFFGPGTRLTVL.

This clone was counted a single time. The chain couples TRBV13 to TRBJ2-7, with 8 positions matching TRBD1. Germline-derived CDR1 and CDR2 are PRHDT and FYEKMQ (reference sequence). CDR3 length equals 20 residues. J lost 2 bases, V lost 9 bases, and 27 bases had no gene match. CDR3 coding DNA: TGTGCCAGTTCGATTTTAGCGTATCCGACAGGGGAACCATTGACCTACGAGCAGTACTTC. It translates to CASSILAYPTGEPLTYEQYF.

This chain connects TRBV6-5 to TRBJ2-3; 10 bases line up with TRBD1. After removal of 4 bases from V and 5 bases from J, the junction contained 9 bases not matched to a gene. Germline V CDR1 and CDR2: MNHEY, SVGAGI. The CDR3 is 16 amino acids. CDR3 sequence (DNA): TGTGCCAGCAGTTCCAGACAGGGGGCGCAGGGAGATACGCAGTATTTT. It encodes CASSSRQGAQGDTQYF.

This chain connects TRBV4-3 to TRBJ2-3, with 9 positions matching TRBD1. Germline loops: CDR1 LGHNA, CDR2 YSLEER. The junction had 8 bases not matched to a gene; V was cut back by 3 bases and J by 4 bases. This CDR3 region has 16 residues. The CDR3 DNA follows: TGCGCCAGCAGCCACCCCCGGGACAGGGCTGCAGATACGCAGTATTTT. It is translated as CASSHPRDRAADTQYF.

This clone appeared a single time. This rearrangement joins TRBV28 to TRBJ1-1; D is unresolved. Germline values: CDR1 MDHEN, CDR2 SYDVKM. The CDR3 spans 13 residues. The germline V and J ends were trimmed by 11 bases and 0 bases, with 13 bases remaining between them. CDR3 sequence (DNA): TGTGCCTGGGCCAGGATGTTGAACACTGAAGCTTTCTTT. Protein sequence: CAWARMLNTEAFF.

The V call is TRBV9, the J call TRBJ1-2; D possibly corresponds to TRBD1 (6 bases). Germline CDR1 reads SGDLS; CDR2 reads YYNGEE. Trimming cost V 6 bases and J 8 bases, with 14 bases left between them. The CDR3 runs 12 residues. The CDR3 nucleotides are TGTGCCAGCAACCGCGCAAGGGGGGGCTACACCTTC. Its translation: CASNRARGGYTF.

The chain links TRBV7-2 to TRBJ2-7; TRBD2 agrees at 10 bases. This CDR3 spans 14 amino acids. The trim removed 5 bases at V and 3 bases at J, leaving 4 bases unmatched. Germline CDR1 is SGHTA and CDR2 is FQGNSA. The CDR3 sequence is CASSTTSGFYEQYF. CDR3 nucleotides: TGTGCCAGCAGCACGACTAGCGGGTTCTACGAGCAGTACTTC.

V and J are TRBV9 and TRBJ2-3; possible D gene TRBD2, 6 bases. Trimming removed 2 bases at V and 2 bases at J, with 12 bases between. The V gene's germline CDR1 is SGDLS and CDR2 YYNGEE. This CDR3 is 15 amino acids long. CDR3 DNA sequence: TGTGCCAGCAGCGTTGGGGACTTGCCCACAGATACGCAGTATTTT. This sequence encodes CASSVGDLPTDTQYF. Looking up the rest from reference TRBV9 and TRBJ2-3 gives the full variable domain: DSGVTQTPKHLITATGQRVTLRCSPRSGDLSVYWYQQSLDQGLQFLIQYYNGEERAKGNILERFSAQQFPDLHSELNLSSLELGDSALYFCASSVGDLPTDTQYFGPGTRLTVL.

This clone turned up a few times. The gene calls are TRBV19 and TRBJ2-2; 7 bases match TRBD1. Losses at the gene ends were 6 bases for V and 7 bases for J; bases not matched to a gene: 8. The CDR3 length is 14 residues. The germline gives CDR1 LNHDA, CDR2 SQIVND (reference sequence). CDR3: CASRVGGSGGELFF. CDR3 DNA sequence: TGTGCCAGTAGAGTAGGGGGCTCGGGCGGGGAGCTGTTTTTT.

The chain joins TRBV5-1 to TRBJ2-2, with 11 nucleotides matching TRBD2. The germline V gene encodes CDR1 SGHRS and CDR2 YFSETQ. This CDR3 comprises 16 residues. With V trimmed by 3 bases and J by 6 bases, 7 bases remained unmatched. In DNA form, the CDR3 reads TGCGCCAGCAGCTCCCAACTAGCGGGAGCCGCCGGGGAGCTGTTTTTT. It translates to CASSSQLAGAAGELFF.

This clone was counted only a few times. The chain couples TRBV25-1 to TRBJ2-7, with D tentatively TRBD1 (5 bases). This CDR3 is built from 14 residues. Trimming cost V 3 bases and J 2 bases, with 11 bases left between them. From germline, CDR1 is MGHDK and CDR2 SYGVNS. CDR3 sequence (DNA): TGTGCCAGCAGTGATCAGGGATGGACCTACGAGCAGTACTTC. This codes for CASSDQGWTYEQYF.

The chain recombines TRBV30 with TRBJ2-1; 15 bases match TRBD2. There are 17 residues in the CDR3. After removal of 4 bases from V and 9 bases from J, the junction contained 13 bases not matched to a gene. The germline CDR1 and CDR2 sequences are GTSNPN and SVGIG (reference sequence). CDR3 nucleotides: TGTGCCTGGAACCTAGCTCGGACTAGCGGGGGGGCAAGTGAGCAGTTCTTC. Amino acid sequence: CAWNLARTSGGASEQFF.

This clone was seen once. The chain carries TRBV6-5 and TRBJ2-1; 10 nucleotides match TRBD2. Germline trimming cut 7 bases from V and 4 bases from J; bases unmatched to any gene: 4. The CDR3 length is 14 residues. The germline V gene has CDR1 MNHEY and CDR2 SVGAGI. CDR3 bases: TGTGCCAGCAATCTAGCGGGGGTATACAATGAGCAGTTCTTC. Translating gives CASNLAGVYNEQFF.

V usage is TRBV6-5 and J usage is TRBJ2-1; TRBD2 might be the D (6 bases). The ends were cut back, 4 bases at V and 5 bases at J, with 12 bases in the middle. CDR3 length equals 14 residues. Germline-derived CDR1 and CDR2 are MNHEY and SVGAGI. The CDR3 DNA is TGTGCCAGCAGTTCGGGCGGGATTAACAATGAGCAGTTCTTC. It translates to CASSSGGINNEQFF.